Following are 24 T cell receptor beta chains from one sample sequenced in a study of cytomegalovirus exposure and HLA in healthy donors. In the PCR, 60 Vbeta and 13 Jbeta primers were used. Sequenced by immunoSEQ multiplex PCR; TCRdb stores in-frame clones only, minus some. The repertoire holds about 190,000 clones, with roughly nine tenths as singletons. Sequencing was done on a sample of PBMCs. Receptors were obtained from a boy aged 2 to 10 in good health and CMV-seronegative.

The rearrangement joins TRBV30 to TRBJ1-6; D gene unclear. CDR3 length: 16 amino acids. The germline V and J ends were trimmed by 1 base and 0 bases, with 10 bases remaining between them. In germline, CDR1 is GTSNPN, CDR2 SVGIG (reference sequence). Here the CDR3 DNA reads TGTGCCTGGAGTGAACCCTTGAGCTCCTATAATTCACCCCTCCACTTT. Protein sequence: CAWSEPLSSYNSPLHF.

The chain carries TRBV30 and TRBJ2-1, with D possibly being TRBD2 (7 bases). This CDR3 spans 15 amino acids. V shed 5 bases and J shed 3 bases, with 17 bases lying between them. CDR1 GTSNPN and CDR2 SVGIG come from the germline V gene (reference sequence). This chain's CDR3 is CAWGGPRGVYNEQFF. Here the CDR3 DNA reads TGTGCCTGGGGGGGGCCCCGGGGGGTCTACAATGAGCAGTTCTTC.

This clone appeared once. This chain joins TRBV19 and TRBJ1-1, with D uncertain. Germline values: CDR1 LNHDA, CDR2 SQIVND (reference sequence). The CDR3 contains 15 residues. V was pared by 9 bases and J by 0 bases, with 17 bases between. CDR3 region: CASLGGKVLNTEAFF. Written as DNA, the CDR3 is TGTGCCAGCCTTGGAGGAAAGGTGCTGAACACTGAAGCTTTCTTT.

As to this clone: Germline and junction disagree at one end, which may indicate a read error. The gene calls are TRBV28 and TRBJ2-3; 8 bases align to TRBD2. CDR1 and CDR2 from the germline V gene are MDHEN and SYDVKM. The CDR3 spans 16 residues. The CDR3 protein is CASSQLAVPSTDTQYF. In nucleotides, the CDR3 is TGTGCCAGCAGTCAACTAGCGGTACCAAGCACGGATACGCAGTATTTT.

The chain couples TRBV19 to TRBJ2-3; 7 nucleotides align to TRBD1. V lost 7 bases and J lost 2; bases outside the gene matches: 3. The CDR3 loop spans 13 amino acids. Germline lookup yields CDR1 LNHDA and CDR2 SQIVND (reference sequence). The CDR3 here is CASTGQVTDTQYF. CDR3 in DNA: TGTGCCAGTACCGGACAGGTCACAGATACGCAGTATTTT.

V gene TRBV19 combines with J gene TRBJ1-1; D gene unclear. V dropped 4 bases and J dropped 3 bases, with 3 bases sitting between them. The length of the CDR3 is 11 residues. From germline, CDR1 is LNHDA and CDR2 SQIVND (reference sequence). DNA for the CDR3: TGTGCCAGTAGTACGGACACTGAAGCTTTCTTT. Amino acids: CASSTDTEAFF.

The V and J genes are TRBV9 and TRBJ2-3, with TRBD1 matching over 7 bases. The CDR3 is 15 amino acids. CDR1 SGDLS and CDR2 YYNGEE come from the germline V gene. The V gene end was trimmed by 3 bases and the J gene end by 6 bases; junction bases not matched to a gene: 10. Here the CDR3 reads CASSGRGGQSDTQYF. The DNA for the CDR3 is TGTGCCAGCAGCGGCCGTGGGGGACAGAGTGATACGCAGTATTTT.

The J gene is TRBJ1-2, the V gene TRBV18; 7 nucleotides match TRBD1. The CDR3 sequence is 15 residues long. Germline V lookup: CDR1 KGHSH, CDR2 LQKENI. J lost 4 bases, V lost 6 bases, and 11 bases had no gene match. The CDR3 sequence: CASSLETGSLYGYTF. As DNA, the CDR3 is TGTGCCAGCTCCCTCGAGACAGGGTCCCTCTATGGCTACACCTTC.

The V gene is TRBV7-9, the J gene TRBJ2-2, with 9 bases matching TRBD2. The germline V gene encodes CDR1 SEHNR and CDR2 FQNEAQ (reference sequence). J lost 6 bases, V lost 6 bases, and 14 bases had no gene match. The CDR3 spans 17 residues. The DNA of the CDR3 is TGTGCCAGCAGTCCATTCAGACTAGCGGACGGGCCCGGGGAGCTGTTTTTT. This gives the protein CASSPFRLADGPGELFF.

This clone was seen only a few times. The rearrangement links TRBV29-1 to TRBJ2-3, with a possible D match to TRBD2 (6 bases). CDR1 and CDR2 (germline): SQVTM, ANQGSEA. The CDR3 consists of 14 residues. The CDR3 DNA follows: TGCATCGCTGGCGGTAGCGGAATCACAGATACGCAGTATTTT. It is translated as CIAGGSGITDTQYF.

The chain joins TRBV11-2 to TRBJ1-2; 9 positions agree with TRBD1. The CDR3 covers 15 residues. V shed 1 base and J 8 bases; nucleotides not matched to a gene: 8. CDR1 is SGHAT and CDR2 is FQNNGV in the germline V gene. CDR3 sequence: CASSLVGGTGTGYTF. The CDR3 region has the DNA TGTGCCAGCAGCTTAGTCGGTGGGACAGGGACCGGCTACACCTTC.

The chain joins TRBV7-8 to TRBJ1-1; perhaps TRBD1 as D (5 bases). The CDR3 is made up of 13 amino acids. Germline CDR1 is SGHVS and CDR2 is FQNEAQ. V lost 5 bases, J lost 0 bases, and 7 bases lay in between. The CDR3 loop reads CASSVRVNTEAFF. The CDR3 region has the DNA TGTGCCAGCAGCGTCAGGGTGAACACTGAAGCTTTCTTT.

The genes are TRBV18 and TRBJ2-3; TRBD2 matches at 7 bases. The CDR3 runs 16 residues. Per germline, CDR1 KGHSH and CDR2 LQKENI. Germline trimming cut 3 bases from V and 6 bases from J; bases unmatched to any gene: 12. CDR3 nucleotide sequence: TGTGCCAGCTCACCGCGGCTAGCGGAGGCGAGGGATACGCAGTATTTT. It yields the protein CASSPRLAEARDTQYF.

The chain is built from TRBV7-2 and TRBJ2-3; TRBD2 matches at 9 bases. This CDR3 spans 17 amino acids. Trimming cost V 1 base and J 2 bases; bases outside gene matches: 7. Germline CDR1 SGHTA, CDR2 FQGNSA. In DNA, the CDR3 is TGTGCCAGCAGCTTAGTCTGGAGGACTAGCGTCACAGATACGCAGTATTTT. Protein sequence: CASSLVWRTSVTDTQYF.

The rearrangement links TRBV10-2 to TRBJ2-7; a possible D gene is TRBD2 (6 bases). V lost 3 bases, J lost 5 bases, and 17 bases lay in between. Germline V lookup: CDR1 WSHSY, CDR2 SAAADI. The CDR3 is 15 residues long. CDR3 sequence (DNA): TGCGCCAGCAGTGACTTGGGGCAGGGAGGCCACGAGCAGTACTTC. Protein: CASSDLGQGGHEQYF.

V gene TRBV27 combines with J gene TRBJ2-5; 12 bases are a match to TRBD2. The J call may be in error: the DNA end matches TRBJ2-7 better. Germline V gene lookup returns CDR1 MNHEY and CDR2 SMNVEV (reference sequence). The CDR3 totals 14 residues. CDR3 protein: CASRRGTSGYEQYF. The CDR3 DNA reads TGTGCCAGCAGAAGAGGGACTAGCGGGTACGAGCAGTACTTC.

This sequence joins TRBV7-8 and TRBJ2-5, with TRBD1 identical over 8 bases. V gave up 1 base and J gave up 5 bases; unmatched junction bases: 12. Germline CDR1 reads SGHVS; CDR2 reads FQNEAQ. The length of the CDR3 is 17 residues. The CDR3 protein is CASSLVPGTGGEETQYF. The CDR3 bases are TGTGCCAGCAGCTTAGTCCCCGGGACAGGAGGAGAGGAGACCCAGTACTTC.

V is TRBV7-2 and J is TRBJ2-1; TRBD1 aligns across 8 bases. In germline, CDR1 is SGHTA, CDR2 FQGNSA. Trimming at V came to 5 bases and at J to 2 bases, leaving 2 bases not matched to a gene. There are 14 residues in the CDR3. CDR3 in DNA: TGTGCCAGCAGCCTACAGGGGGCCTACAATGAGCAGTTCTTC. Protein sequence: CASSLQGAYNEQFF.

This chain uses TRBV27 with TRBJ1-6; no firm D call. Trimming pared 2 bases from V and 7 bases from J, leaving 12 bases between. The CDR3 length is 15 residues. Germline loops: CDR1 MNHEY, CDR2 SMNVEV (reference sequence). The CDR3 reads CASSLLSGFNSPLHF. The DNA for the CDR3 is TGTGCCAGCAGTTTACTGTCAGGCTTCAATTCACCCCTCCACTTT.

This clone is a singleton in its sample. The CDR3 coding sequence is TGTGCCAGCGAAGCAGGGAACACTGAAGCTTTCTTT. Translated, it gives CASEAGNTEAFF. The chain carries TRBV25-1 and TRBJ1-1; D gene unclear. The V end lost 8 bases, the J end lost 1 base, and 8 bases lay between the germline ends. This CDR3 contains 12 residues. Germline assignment: CDR1 MGHDK and CDR2 SYGVNS. Using reference TRBV25-1 and TRBJ1-1 for the parts outside the CDR3, the full variable domain is EADIYQTPRYLVIGTGKKITLECSQTMGHDKMYWYQQDPGMELHLIHYSYGVNSTEKGDLSSESTVSRIRTEHFPLTLESARPSHTSQYLCASEAGNTEAFFGQGTRLTVV.

This clone has only one observation. The chain couples TRBV10-3 to TRBJ1-6; the D gene is possibly TRBD1 (6 bases). The CDR3 loop spans 15 amino acids. Trimming left V 4 bases short and J 7 bases short, with 14 bases between. Germline V gene sequence: CDR1 ENHRY, CDR2 SYGVKD. As DNA, the CDR3 is TGTGCCATCAGTGTACAGGGCTTTGGGAATTCACCCCTCCACTTT. Translated, it gives CAISVQGFGNSPLHF.

This sequence joins TRBV28 and TRBJ2-7, with TRBD2 identical over 8 bases. The CDR3 runs 14 residues. The J segment lost 5 bases and the V segment lost 5 bases, leaving 8 bases of the junction unmatched. The germline V gene encodes CDR1 MDHEN and CDR2 SYDVKM. The CDR3 DNA reads TGTGCCAGCAGTCAACAGCGGGAGCTGAACGAGCAGTACTTC. It specifies CASSQQRELNEQYF.

V is TRBV5-4 and J is TRBJ2-7; 10 nucleotides match TRBD2. The V and J ends lost 5 bases and 0 bases, in that order; junction bases with no gene match: 8. This CDR3 is 16 amino acids long. Germline values: CDR1 SGHNT, CDR2 YYREEE (reference sequence). This CDR3 is CASSFLAGGLSYEQYF. The CDR3 DNA is TGTGCCAGCAGTTTCTTAGCGGGAGGCCTCTCCTACGAGCAGTACTTC.

This clone was seen a few times. The chain joins TRBV7-8 to TRBJ2-7; TRBD2 agrees at 13 bases. Per the germline V gene, CDR1 is SGHVS and CDR2 is FQNEAQ. The CDR3 sequence is 18 residues long. V shed 3 bases and J 2 bases; nucleotides not matched to a gene: 10. The CDR3 DNA follows: TGTGCCAGCAGCTTCCCTGGACTAGCGGGGGTCGGAGCCTACGAGCAGTACTTC. Protein: CASSFPGLAGVGAYEQYF.